This is a list of T cell receptor beta chains from one sample in a study of PD-L1 blockade in urothelial cancer. Only in-frame clones appear in the TCRdb table, and some are missing; sequencing was by immunoSEQ multiplex PCR. The sample contains around 47,000 clones, around 80% of which appear only once. This specimen was PBMCs, taken around atezolizumab (anti-PD-L1) treatment. The receptors here all came from a man in his 60s with urothelial cancer. Each CDR3 is given with its conserved first and last residue. Fields, in order: D gene, V gene, J gene, clone size, CDR3 protein, CDR3 DNA. A D gene is named only where the DNA matches it firmly. Rows may omit the clone size; those that give it use once, few, many or a size class.

d_gene: TRBD1
v_gene: TRBV18
j_gene: TRBJ2-7
abundance: NA
CDR3aa: CASSPIRQGYEQYF
CDR3nt: TGTGCCAGCTCACCAATCCGACAGGGCTACGAGCAGTACTTC

d_gene: TRBD1
v_gene: TRBV10-2
j_gene: TRBJ1-1
abundance: NA
CDR3aa: CASSLDRGRAEAFF
CDR3nt: TGCGCCAGCAGCCTCGACAGGGGACGGGCGGAAGCTTTCTTT

d_gene: TRBD1
v_gene: TRBV7-6
j_gene: TRBJ1-5
abundance: NA
CDR3aa: CASSSGTGVEPQHF
CDR3nt: TGTGCCAGCAGCTCCGGGACAGGGGTCGAGCCCCAGCATTTT

d_gene: TRBD1
v_gene: TRBV28
j_gene: TRBJ2-5
abundance: once
CDR3aa: CASSGTGGTETQYF
CDR3nt: TGTGCCAGCAGTGGGACAGGGGGCACAGAGACCCAGTACTTC

d_gene: NA
v_gene: TRBV27
j_gene: TRBJ2-7
abundance: NA
CDR3aa: CASSLSWRASYEQYF
CDR3nt: TGTGCCAGCAGTTTATCGTGGAGGGCTTCCTACGAGCAGTACTTC

d_gene: NA
v_gene: TRBV10-2
j_gene: TRBJ2-1
abundance: NA
CDR3aa: CASSESTPRPYNEQFF
CDR3nt: TGCGCCAGCAGTGAGTCAACCCCGCGCCCCTACAATGAGCAGTTCTTC

d_gene: NA
v_gene: TRBV6-6
j_gene: TRBJ2-7
abundance: few
CDR3aa: CASSYSQGRFYEQYF
CDR3nt: TGTGCCAGCAGTTACTCGCAGGGGCGATTCTACGAGCAGTACTTC

d_gene: TRBD1
v_gene: TRBV5-6
j_gene: TRBJ2-2
abundance: NA
CDR3aa: CASSSRDSYYTGELFF
CDR3nt: TGTGCCAGCAGCTCCAGGGACAGTTACTACACCGGGGAGCTGTTTTTT

d_gene: NA
v_gene: TRBV18
j_gene: TRBJ2-1
abundance: NA
CDR3aa: CASSLLTGDEQFF
CDR3nt: TGTGCCAGCTCACTTTTGACTGGCGATGAGCAGTTCTTC

d_gene: TRBD1
v_gene: TRBV28
j_gene: TRBJ1-3
abundance: NA
CDR3aa: CASSSRRDSRSGNTIYF
CDR3nt: TGTGCCAGCAGTTCAAGAAGGGACAGCCGGAGTGGAAACACCATATATTTT

d_gene: TRBD1
v_gene: TRBV27
j_gene: TRBJ1-2
abundance: NA
CDR3aa: CASSTGAGAYGYTF
CDR3nt: TGTGCCAGCAGTACAGGGGCCGGGGCCTATGGCTACACCTTC

d_gene: NA
v_gene: TRBV11-1
j_gene: TRBJ1-6
abundance: NA
CDR3aa: CASSLGGVSPLHF
CDR3nt: TGTGCCAGCAGCTTAGGGGGGGTTTCACCCCTCCACTTT

d_gene: TRBD1
v_gene: TRBV10-1
j_gene: TRBJ2-2
abundance: NA
CDR3aa: CASSGQGFSGELFF
CDR3nt: TGCGCCAGCAGTGGACAGGGGTTTTCCGGGGAGCTGTTTTTT

d_gene: NA
v_gene: TRBV6-6
j_gene: TRBJ1-2
abundance: NA
CDR3aa: CASSYSGRVAGYGYTF
CDR3nt: TGTGCCAGCAGTTACTCCGGCAGGGTAGCGGGGTATGGCTACACCTTC

d_gene: TRBD2
v_gene: TRBV5-1
j_gene: TRBJ2-1
abundance: NA
CDR3aa: CASSTASSGGGNEQFF
CDR3nt: TGCGCCAGCAGCACGGCTAGCTCGGGAGGTGGCAATGAGCAGTTCTTC

d_gene: TRBD1
v_gene: TRBV28
j_gene: TRBJ2-3
abundance: NA
CDR3aa: CASSSQGAMTDTQYF
CDR3nt: TGTGCCAGCAGTTCCCAGGGGGCCATGACAGATACGCAGTATTTT

d_gene: NA
v_gene: TRBV9
j_gene: TRBJ2-7
abundance: NA
CDR3aa: CASSVANLDEQYF
CDR3nt: TGTGCCAGCAGCGTAGCTAACTTGGACGAGCAGTACTTC

d_gene: TRBD2
v_gene: TRBV4-1
j_gene: TRBJ2-1
abundance: once
CDR3aa: CASSPLAGERNEQFF
CDR3nt: TGCGCCAGCAGCCCGCTGGCGGGAGAACGTAATGAGCAGTTCTTC

d_gene: TRBD1
v_gene: TRBV5-1
j_gene: TRBJ2-7
abundance: NA
CDR3aa: CASSRGTGDSYEQYF
CDR3nt: TGCGCCAGCAGCCGTGGGACAGGGGACTCCTACGAGCAGTACTTC

d_gene: TRBD1
v_gene: TRBV28
j_gene: TRBJ1-1
abundance: NA
CDR3aa: CASSEPRGSAPEAFF
CDR3nt: TGTGCCAGCAGCGAACCCAGGGGGTCAGCTCCTGAAGCTTTCTTT

d_gene: NA
v_gene: TRBV6-5
j_gene: TRBJ1-6
abundance: NA
CDR3aa: CASSYARQDSPLHF
CDR3nt: TGTGCCAGCAGTTACGCCCGACAGGATTCACCCCTCCACTTT

d_gene: NA
v_gene: TRBV19
j_gene: TRBJ1-5
abundance: NA
CDR3aa: CASSITSQPQHF
CDR3nt: TGTGCCAGTAGTATTACCAGTCAGCCCCAGCATTTT

d_gene: TRBD2
v_gene: TRBV10-2
j_gene: TRBJ2-1
abundance: once
CDR3aa: CASRWGAGVLGEQFF
CDR3nt: TGCGCCAGCAGGTGGGGAGCGGGAGTATTGGGGGAGCAGTTCTTC

d_gene: NA
v_gene: TRBV4-2
j_gene: TRBJ1-4
abundance: NA
CDR3aa: CASSQGQTNEKLFF
CDR3nt: TGTGCCAGCAGCCAAGGACAGACTAATGAAAAACTGTTTTTT

d_gene: NA
v_gene: TRBV10-1
j_gene: TRBJ1-2
abundance: NA
CDR3aa: CASSESTVWGYTF
CDR3nt: TGCGCCAGCAGTGAGTCGACAGTTTGGGGCTACACCTTC

d_gene: NA
v_gene: TRBV9
j_gene: TRBJ2-5
abundance: NA
CDR3aa: CASSVGAEETQYF
CDR3nt: TGTGCCAGCAGCGTAGGTGCGGAAGAGACCCAGTACTTC

d_gene: TRBD1
v_gene: TRBV18
j_gene: TRBJ1-1
abundance: NA
CDR3aa: CASSPKGTGSTEAFF
CDR3nt: TGTGCCAGCTCACCAAAGGGGACAGGGAGTACTGAAGCTTTCTTT

d_gene: TRBD2
v_gene: TRBV11-2
j_gene: TRBJ2-7
abundance: NA
CDR3aa: CASSPYLGLAESEQYF
CDR3nt: TGTGCCAGCAGCCCGTACCTCGGACTAGCGGAGAGCGAGCAGTACTTC

d_gene: TRBD1
v_gene: TRBV9
j_gene: TRBJ1-1
abundance: NA
CDR3aa: CASSPGTVPEAFF
CDR3nt: TGTGCCAGCAGCCCCGGGACAGTCCCCGAAGCTTTCTTT

d_gene: TRBD1
v_gene: TRBV27
j_gene: TRBJ1-1
abundance: once
CDR3aa: CASSLGTGPGAFF
CDR3nt: TGTGCCAGCAGTTTAGGGACAGGCCCCGGGGCTTTCTTT

d_gene: TRBD1
v_gene: TRBV27
j_gene: TRBJ2-2
abundance: NA
CDR3aa: CASREGQPTGELFF
CDR3nt: TGTGCCAGCAGAGAGGGACAGCCGACCGGGGAGCTGTTTTTT

d_gene: NA
v_gene: TRBV23-1
j_gene: TRBJ1-1
abundance: NA
CDR3aa: CASSQPTGANTEAFF
CDR3nt: TGCGCCAGCAGTCAACCGACAGGAGCTAACACTGAAGCTTTCTTT

d_gene: NA
v_gene: TRBV10-1
j_gene: TRBJ2-7
abundance: few
CDR3aa: CAKLPHRRASTYEQYF
CDR3nt: TGCGCCAAACTACCCCACCGGAGGGCCTCAACCTACGAGCAGTACTTC

d_gene: TRBD2
v_gene: TRBV6-5
j_gene: TRBJ2-2
abundance: NA
CDR3aa: CASSYLGRGAGELFF
CDR3nt: TGTGCCAGCAGTTACCTGGGGAGGGGAGCCGGGGAGCTGTTTTTT

d_gene: NA
v_gene: TRBV7-8
j_gene: TRBJ2-5
abundance: NA
CDR3aa: CASSLVGAPGGETQYF
CDR3nt: TGTGCCAGCAGCTTAGTCGGCGCCCCAGGGGGGGAGACCCAGTACTTC

d_gene: TRBD1
v_gene: TRBV7-2
j_gene: TRBJ2-7
abundance: NA
CDR3aa: CASSPGTGFSYEQYF
CDR3nt: TGTGCCAGCAGTCCCGGGACAGGTTTCTCCTACGAGCAGTACTTC

d_gene: TRBD2
v_gene: TRBV15
j_gene: TRBJ2-2
abundance: NA
CDR3aa: CATSRVRGLVNTGELFF
CDR3nt: TGTGCCACCAGCAGAGTAAGGGGACTAGTGAACACCGGGGAGCTGTTTTTT

d_gene: TRBD2
v_gene: TRBV10-3
j_gene: TRBJ2-3
abundance: NA
CDR3aa: CSTSGVIGTDTQYF
CDR3nt: TGTTCGACTAGCGGGGTGATTGGGACAGATACGCAGTATTTT